A selection of T cell receptor beta chains follows, all from one sample in a study of cytomegalovirus exposure and HLA in healthy donors. The data were produced by immunoSEQ multiplex PCR, yet TCRdb's version contains in-frame clones alone and is incomplete. The sample lists about 190,000 clones, about four fifths occurring once. Material: PBMCs. The receptors originated from a man aged 50 to 59 in good health and CMV-seronegative. Both conserved end residues are part of each CDR3.

cdr3_length v_call cdr3_aa
14 TRBV9 CASGDSISGNTIYF
13 TRBV28 CASSLQGPYEQYF
15 TRBV2 CASSEEEPKAETQYF
14 TRBV5-1 CASLEGFSTDTQYF
14 TRBV19 CANREAGRYYEQYF
13 TRBV6-1 CASNDRPRETQYF
18 TRBV14 CASSQDRLAGGSEETQYF
16 TRBV6-5 CASSSEAVHSYNEQFF
15 TRBV6-6 CASRTTEQGIQPQHF
15 TRBV28 CASSSMGQANQPQHF
15 TRBV5-8 CASSYTGTGIYEQYF
17 TRBV15 CATSRVVGPSGANVLTF
15 TRBV7-6 CASSSHRGPNYGYTF
17 TRBV7-3 CASSRAGRASSYNEQFF
18 TRBV7-9 CASSLGLAGVGALDEQYF
14 TRBV30 CAWSFGESGNTIYF
13 TRBV5-1 CASRRTGANEQYF
14 TRBV2 CASSLRPGNSPLHF
15 TRBV6-1 CASRPGRGVNYGYTF
15 TRBV2 CASSGGWGTQETQYF
14 TRBV7-9 CASSLILAQETQYF
16 TRBV7-2 CASSLGRTGSNSPLHF
13 TRBV6-1 CASSGLVGGELFF
15 TRBV7-9 CSSSTSRILREKLFF
12 TRBV7-2 CASSPTGYGAFF
14 TRBV7-2 CASSSTGNQETQYF
14 TRBV2 CASSGIRGGQPQHF
14 TRBV28 CASRDTDSNQPQHF